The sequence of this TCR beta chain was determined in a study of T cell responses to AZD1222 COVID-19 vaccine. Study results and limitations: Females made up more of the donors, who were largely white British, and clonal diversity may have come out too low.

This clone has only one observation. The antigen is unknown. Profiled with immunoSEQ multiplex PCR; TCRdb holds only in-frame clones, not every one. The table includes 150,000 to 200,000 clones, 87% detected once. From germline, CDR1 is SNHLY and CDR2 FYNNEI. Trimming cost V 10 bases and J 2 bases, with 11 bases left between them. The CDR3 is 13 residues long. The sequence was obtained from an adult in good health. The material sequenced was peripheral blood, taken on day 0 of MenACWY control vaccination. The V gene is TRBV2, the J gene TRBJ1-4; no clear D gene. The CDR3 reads CATSGSTNEKLFF. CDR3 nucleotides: TGTGCCACCTCGGGGAGTACTAATGAAAAACTGTTTTTT.